Listed below are T cell receptor beta chains from one sample, sequenced in a study of CD8 T cells in Susac syndrome. One entry per CDR3 protein, called by TCRdb with MiXCR from the immunoSEQ multiplex PCR reads. This sample has about 130,000 distinct CDR3 sequences; under 95% occur once, and the top ten carry roughly 0.25%. The material sequenced was CD8+ T cells from PBMCs. The receptors come from a human donor with multiple sclerosis. The CDR3 runs from the conserved cysteine through the conserved F or W. D genes are given only for firm matches. Expanded clones get a size class; other rows say once, few or many, or leave the size out.

>TRBD1|.|TRBV5-1|TRBJ2-2
TGCGCCAGCAGCGTCGGGACAGGGATGTTATCCGGGGAGCTGTTTTTT
CASSVGTGMLSGELFF
>.|.|TRBV7-9|TRBJ2-3
TGTGCCAGCAGCCTACTGACTCTCTCGGCAGATACGCAGTATTTT
CASSLLTLSADTQYF
>TRBD1|.|TRBV12-3/TRBV12-4|TRBJ2-5
TGTGCCAGCAGCCTGGGACAGGAGTATCGCAAGACCCAGTACTTC
CASSLGQEYRKTQYF
>.|.|TRBV6-5|TRBJ2-7
TGTGCCAGCAGTTACGGGGGAGGAGCCTACGAGCAGTACTTC
CASSYGGGAYEQYF
>.|.|TRBV28|TRBJ2-3
TGTGCCAGCAGTTTATCCGCCGGCTACACAGATACGCAGTATTTT
CASSLSAGYTDTQYF
>TRBD1|.|TRBV11-3|TRBJ2-2
TGTGCCAGCAGCTCACGGACAGGGACCGGGGAGCTGTTTTTT
CASSSRTGTGELFF
>.|.|TRBV2|TRBJ2-7
TGTGCCAGCTTGGGAACCGAACAGAAGGAGCAGTACTTC
CASLGTEQKEQYF
>TRBD1|.|TRBV7-9|TRBJ2-2
TGTGCCGACCGGACAGGCCGACACGGGGAGCTGTTTTTT
CADRTGRHGELFF
>.|.|TRBV29-1|TRBJ1-1
TGCAGCGTTGATTTCGGAGCTGAAGCTTTCTTT
CSVDFGAEAFF
>.|.|TRBV5-6|TRBJ1-1
TGTGCCAGCAGCGTCTCCGAGGCTCCGCTGGAAGCTTTCTTT
CASSVSEAPLEAFF
>TRBD2|few|TRBV6-6|TRBJ2-7
TGTGCCAGCAGCTTGGGGCTAGCGGGAACCTACGAGCAGTACTTC
CASSLGLAGTYEQYF
>.|.|TRBV29-1|TRBJ2-7
TGCAGCGTTGCCGAGGGTAGGTCCTACGAGCAGTACTTC
CSVAEGRSYEQYF
>.|.|TRBV5-6|TRBJ1-1
TGTGCCAGCAGCTCGGGATCGGGTCCTGAAGCTTTCTTT
CASSSGSGPEAFF
>TRBD2|.|TRBV4-2|TRBJ2-1
TGTGCCAGCAGCCATCCCGGGGAACTAGCGGGGCTACTCTCCTACAATGAGCAGTTCTTC
CASSHPGELAGLLSYNEQFF
>TRBD1|.|TRBV6-5|TRBJ2-3
TGTGCCAGCAGTTACGATTGGACAGGGCTTAAGGCAGATACGCAGTATTTT
CASSYDWTGLKADTQYF
>.|.|TRBV30|TRBJ2-1
TGTGCCTTCAATGAGCAGTTCTTC
CAFNEQFF
>TRBD1|.|TRBV5-1|TRBJ1-2
TGCGCCAGCAGCTTGGAAGGGGGCGACGGCTACACCTTC
CASSLEGGDGYTF
>.|.|TRBV29-1|TRBJ2-1
TGCAGCGGCCAAGACGGGGCAGGGGTTGAGCAGTTCTTC
CSGQDGAGVEQFF
>TRBD2|.|TRBV27|TRBJ2-7
TGTGCCAGCAGACCCTGGGGACTAGGAGTCTACGAGCAGTACTTC
CASRPWGLGVYEQYF